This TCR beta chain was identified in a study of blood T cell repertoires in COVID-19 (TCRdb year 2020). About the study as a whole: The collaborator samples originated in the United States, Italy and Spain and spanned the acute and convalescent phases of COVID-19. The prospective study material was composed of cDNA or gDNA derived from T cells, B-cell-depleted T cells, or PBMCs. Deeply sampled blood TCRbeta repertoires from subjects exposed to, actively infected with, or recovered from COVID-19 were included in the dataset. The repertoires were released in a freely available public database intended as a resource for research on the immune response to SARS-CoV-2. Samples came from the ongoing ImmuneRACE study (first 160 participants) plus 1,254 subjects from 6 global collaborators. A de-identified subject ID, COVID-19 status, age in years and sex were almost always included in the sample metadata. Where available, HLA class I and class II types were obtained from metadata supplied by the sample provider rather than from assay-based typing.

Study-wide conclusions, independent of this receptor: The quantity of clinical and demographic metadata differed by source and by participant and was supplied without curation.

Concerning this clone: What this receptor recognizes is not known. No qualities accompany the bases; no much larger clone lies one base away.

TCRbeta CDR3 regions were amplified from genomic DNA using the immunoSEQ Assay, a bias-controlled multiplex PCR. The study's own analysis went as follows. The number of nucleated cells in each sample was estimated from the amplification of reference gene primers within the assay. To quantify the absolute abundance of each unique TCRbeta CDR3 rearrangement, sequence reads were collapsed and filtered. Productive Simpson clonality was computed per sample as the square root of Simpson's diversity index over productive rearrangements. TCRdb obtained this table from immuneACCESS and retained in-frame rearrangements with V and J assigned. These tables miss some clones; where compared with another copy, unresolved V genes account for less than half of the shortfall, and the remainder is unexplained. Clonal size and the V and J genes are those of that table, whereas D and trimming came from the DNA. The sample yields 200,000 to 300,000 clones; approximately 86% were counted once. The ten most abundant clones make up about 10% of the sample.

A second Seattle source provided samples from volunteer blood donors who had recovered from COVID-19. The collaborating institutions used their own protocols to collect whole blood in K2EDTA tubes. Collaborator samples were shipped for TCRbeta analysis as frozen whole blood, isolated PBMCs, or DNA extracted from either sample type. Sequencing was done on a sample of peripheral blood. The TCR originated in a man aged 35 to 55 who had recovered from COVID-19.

CDR3 reads: CASSSYRTGTGELFF. Read as DNA, the sequence is TGTGCCAGCAGCTCTTACCGGACAGGGACCGGGGAGCTGTTTTTT. The V gene is TRBV5-8 and the J gene is TRBJ2-2; 8 of the junction bases match TRBD1. Including the terminal cysteine and phenylalanine, the CDR3 comprises 15 residues. The only DNA kept is the CDR3, 45 bases in frame from the first base. CDR1 SGHTS and CDR2 YDEGEE are derived from the germline V gene. Here V drops 3 bases and J drops 5 bases, and the junction holds 6 bases not matched to any gene.